This entry is about one T cell receptor beta chain. Its antigen is as yet unknown. The ends lost 4 bases at V and 0 bases at J; junction bases unmatched: 1. The CDR3 is 14 residues long. Germline V gene sequence: CDR1 MNHEY, CDR2 SVGAGI. Time point reported: blood 4 weeks post-SBRT, at nephrectomy. Treatment: 15 Gy SBRT to primary tumor, nephrectomy 4 weeks later. Nephrectomy followed 15 Gy stereotactic body radiation by 4 weeks. Radiation-treated patients gave blood at baseline, week 2 and week 4. This entry belongs to a study of radiation and T cells in renal cell carcinoma. Broader study findings: Top tumor clonotypes rose in blood 2 weeks post-radiation, then contracted. Pretreatment tumor biopsies were lacking, so baseline clonotypes are unknown.

The protocol was immunoSEQ multiplex PCR, while the TCRdb copy is restricted to in-frame clones and leaves out a portion. This table holds roughly 45,000 clones, about 82% found once. This TCR was sampled from a woman in her 70s with renal cell carcinoma. The chain combines TRBV6-5 with TRBJ1-1, with TRBD1 matching 8 bases. This material consisted of blood, taken from a patient whose treatment included radiotherapy and nephrectomy. This CDR3 is CASSWGQVNTEAFF. As DNA, the CDR3 is TGTGCCAGCAGTTGGGGACAGGTGAACACTGAAGCTTTCTTT.